This T cell receptor beta chain is drawn from a study of early T cells in non-severe SARS-CoV-2 infection. The CDR3 runs 15 residues. Germline V CDR1 and CDR2: SGHAT, FQNNGV. The J segment lost 0 bases and the V segment lost 3 bases, leaving 5 bases of the junction unmatched. TCRdb processed the 5' RACE reads anew with MiXCR; each CDR3 protein has one entry. In the table there are some 91,000 distinct CDR3 sequences, about 15% of which are singletons. This chain connects TRBV11-2 to TRBJ2-7; 7 nucleotides line up with TRBD2. Sequences were obtained from whole blood. This clonotype was obtained from an adult who was a healthcare worker with PCR-confirmed SARS-CoV-2 infection or an uninfected control (not recorded which). The CDR3 spells CASSFGKRDSYEQYF. CDR3 coding DNA: TGTGCCAGCAGCTTCGGTAAGCGGGACTCCTACGAGCAGTACTTC. The whole variable domain, filled in from reference TRBV11-2 and TRBJ2-7, reads EAGVAQSPRYKIIEKRQSVAFWCNPISGHATLYWYQQILGQGPKLLIQFQNNGVVDDSQLPKDRFSAERLKGVDSTLKIQPAKLEDSAVYLCASSFGKRDSYEQYFGPGTRLTVT.